This TCR beta chain was sequenced during a study of post-analysis software for immune sequencing data. In the study overall: Included among the disease courses, which were recorded for the cohort, were relapsing-remitting, secondary progressive and progressive-relapsing multiple sclerosis. Study-level findings and limits: With TRBV5-6, TRBV5-1 and TRBV20-1 included, about five TRBV segments were more frequent in patients than in controls.

With respect to this clonotype: What it binds is unknown.

TCR beta cDNA libraries included unique molecular identifiers. TCRdb re-called the PCR reads with MiXCR, one entry per CDR3 protein. The sample lists 700,000 to 900,000 distinct CDR3 sequences, around 45% seen once, with approximately 4.4% in the top ten. Germline values: CDR1 LGHDT, CDR2 YNNKEL (reference sequence). Between the trimmed V and J ends, which lost 7 bases and 5 bases, there was a span of 12 bases. CDR3 length: 12 residues. This clonotype originated in a girl aged 5-17 years with multiple sclerosis. Material: blood. The gene calls are TRBV3-1 and TRBJ2-7; a weak D match, TRBD2 (6 bases). The CDR3 sequence: CASTRRGNEQYF. In DNA, the CDR3 is TGTGCCAGCACCCGACGGGGGAACGAGCAGTACTTC.